The TCR beta chain described here comes from a study of OX40 agonist ivuxolimab in advanced cancers. Overall study context: Dosing consisted of intravenous ivuxolimab at 0.01 to 10 mg/kg every 2 weeks.

This CDR3 is 15 amino acids long. Germline CDR1 and CDR2: SGHRS and YFSETQ. J gave up 12 bases and V 0 bases, and 9 bases lay outside the gene matches. Sequenced by immunoSEQ multiplex PCR; TCRdb stores in-frame clones only, minus some. This table holds fewer than 90,000 clones, over 75% found once. Overall study findings and caveats: Several nonresponders also turned out to have low normalized T-cell clonal expansion. Both CD4+ and CD8+ T cell populations in blood had undergone clonal expansion by week 6 at 0.1 to 3.0 mg/kg.

On this clone itself: Its antigen is still unknown.

The chain has TRBV5-1 and TRBJ2-1, with 10 bases identical to TRBD2. Sample: CD4+ or CD8+ T cells sorted from blood, taken in a trial of the OX40 agonist ivuxolimab. This sequence originates from an adult with an advanced solid tumor such as melanoma, head and neck, liver or kidney cancer. DNA for the CDR3: TGCGCCAGCAGCTTGGCCTCTTCTAGCGGGGGTTCGCAGTTCTTC. It codes for CASSLASSSGGSQFF.